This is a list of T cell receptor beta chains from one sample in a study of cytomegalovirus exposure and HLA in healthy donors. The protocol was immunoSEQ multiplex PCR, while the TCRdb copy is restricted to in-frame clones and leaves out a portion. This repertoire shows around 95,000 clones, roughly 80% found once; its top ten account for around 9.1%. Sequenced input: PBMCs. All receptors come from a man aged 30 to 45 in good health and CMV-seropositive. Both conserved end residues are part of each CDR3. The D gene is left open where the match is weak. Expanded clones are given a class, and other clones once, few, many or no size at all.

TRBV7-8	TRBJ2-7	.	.	CASSLEIQGRGFEQYF	TGTGCCAGCAGCTTAGAGATACAAGGGAGGGGGTTCGAGCAGTACTTC
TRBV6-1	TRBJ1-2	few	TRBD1	CASQGQNYGYTF	TGTGCCAGCCAGGGACAGAACTATGGCTACACCTTC
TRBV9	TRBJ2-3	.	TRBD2	CASSAESGLAGVTDTQYF	TGTGCCAGCAGCGCCGAATCGGGACTAGCGGGGGTCACAGATACGCAGTATTTT
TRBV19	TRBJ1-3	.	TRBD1	CASTTDRGSGNTIYF	TGTGCCAGTACTACCGACAGGGGCTCTGGAAACACCATATATTTT
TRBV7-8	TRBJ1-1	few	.	CASSLLRRGTEAFF	TGTGCCAGCAGCTTACTCCGGCGGGGCACTGAAGCTTTCTTT
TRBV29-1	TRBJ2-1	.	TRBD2	CSVEYSGGAYNEQFF	TGCAGCGTCGAATACAGCGGGGGAGCTTACAATGAGCAGTTCTTC
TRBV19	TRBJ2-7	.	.	CASSDSGWRSYEQYF	TGTGCCAGTAGTGATTCTGGCTGGCGGTCCTACGAGCAGTACTTC
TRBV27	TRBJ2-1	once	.	CASSFSFRGRWHNEQFF	TGTGCCAGCAGTTTCAGTTTCAGGGGCCGGTGGCACAATGAGCAGTTCTTC
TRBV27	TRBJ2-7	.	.	CASSYTGTYEQYF	TGTGCCAGCAGTTATACAGGGACCTACGAGCAGTACTTC
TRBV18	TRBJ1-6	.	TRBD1	CASSPRTGETSPLHF	TGTGCCAGCTCACCGAGGACAGGGGAAACTTCACCCCTCCACTTT
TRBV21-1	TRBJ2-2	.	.	CASTGRRGTGELFF	TGTGCCAGCACCGGGAGAAGAGGCACCGGGGAGCTGTTTTTT
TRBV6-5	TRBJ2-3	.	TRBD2	CVSSFSRGGTDTQYF	TGTGTCAGCAGTTTTTCCCGGGGGGGCACAGATACGCAGTATTTT
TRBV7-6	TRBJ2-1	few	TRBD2	CASSVTSGGAGEQFF	TGTGCCAGCAGCGTAACTAGCGGGGGGGCCGGTGAGCAGTTCTTC
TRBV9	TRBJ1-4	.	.	CASSVGGGRSNEKLFF	TGTGCCAGCAGCGTAGGTGGGGGCAGGTCTAATGAAAAACTGTTTTTT
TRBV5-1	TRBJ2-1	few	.	CASSTDSHNEQFF	TGCGCCAGCAGCACCGACAGCCACAATGAGCAGTTCTTC
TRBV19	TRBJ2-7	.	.	CASSPLGQFGEQYF	TGTGCCAGTAGTCCCCTAGGACAGTTCGGCGAGCAGTACTTC
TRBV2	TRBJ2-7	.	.	CASRTGNEQYF	TGTGCCAGCAGAACAGGGAACGAGCAGTACTTC
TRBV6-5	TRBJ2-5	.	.	CASSYRLDETQYF	TGTGCCAGCAGTTACCGTCTAGACGAGACCCAGTACTTC
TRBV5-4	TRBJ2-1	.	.	CASSTIAGGNEQFF	TGTGCCAGCAGCACCATCGCGGGCGGCAATGAGCAGTTCTTC
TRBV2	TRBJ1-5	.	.	CASSVQLILSNQPQHF	TGTGCCAGCAGTGTACAGCTAATCCTAAGCAATCAGCCCCAGCATTTT
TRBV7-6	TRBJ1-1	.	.	CASSLVATGIGEAFF	TGTGCCAGCAGCTTAGTAGCCACAGGGATCGGTGAAGCTTTCTTT
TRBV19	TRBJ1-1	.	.	CASIESMNTEAFF	TGTGCCAGTATCGAGAGCATGAACACTGAAGCTTTCTTT
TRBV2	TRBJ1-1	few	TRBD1	CASTLTGTGGGPTFF	TGTGCCAGCACTCTAACTGGGACAGGGGGCGGTCCGACTTTCTTT
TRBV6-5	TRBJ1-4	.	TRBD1	CASSGGDSYEKLFF	TGTGCCAGCAGTGGAGGGGACAGTTATGAAAAACTGTTTTTT
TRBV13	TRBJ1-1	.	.	CASSAPGRGGWNTEAFF	TGTGCCAGCAGCGCCCCCGGCAGGGGCGGGTGGAACACTGAAGCTTTCTTT
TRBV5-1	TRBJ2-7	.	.	CASSLRGGLSSYEQYF	TGCGCCAGCAGCTTGAGGGGTGGCTTGAGCTCCTACGAGCAGTACTTC
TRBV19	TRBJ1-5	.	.	CASRWGDGGNQPQHF	TGTGCCAGTAGATGGGGGGACGGGGGCAATCAGCCCCAGCATTTT